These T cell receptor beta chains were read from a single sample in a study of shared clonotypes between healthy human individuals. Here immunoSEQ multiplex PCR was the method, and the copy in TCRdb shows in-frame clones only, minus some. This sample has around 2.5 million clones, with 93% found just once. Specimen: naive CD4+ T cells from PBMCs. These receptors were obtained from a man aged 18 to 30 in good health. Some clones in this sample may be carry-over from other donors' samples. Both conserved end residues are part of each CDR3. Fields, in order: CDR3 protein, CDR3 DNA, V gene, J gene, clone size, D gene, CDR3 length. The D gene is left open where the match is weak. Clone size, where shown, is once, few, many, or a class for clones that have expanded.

cdr3_aa: CASSQEGGELFF
cdr3_nt: TGTGCCAGCTCTCAGGAGGGCGGGGAGCTGTTTTTT
v_call: TRBV18
j_call: TRBJ2-2
clone_size: -
d_call: -
cdr3_length: 12

cdr3_aa: CATAGTSGAKREQYF
cdr3_nt: TGTGCCACCGCGGGGACTAGCGGGGCCAAACGAGAGCAGTACTTC
v_call: TRBV2
j_call: TRBJ2-7
clone_size: -
d_call: TRBD2
cdr3_length: 15

cdr3_aa: CASSPTGSSSGANVLTF
cdr3_nt: TGTGCCAGCAGCCCGACGGGATCAAGCTCTGGGGCCAACGTCCTGACTTTC
v_call: TRBV5-5
j_call: TRBJ2-6
clone_size: -
d_call: -
cdr3_length: 17

cdr3_aa: CASSPSTGAGANVLTF
cdr3_nt: TGTGCCAGCAGCCCCAGCACAGGGGCCGGGGCCAACGTCCTGACTTTC
v_call: TRBV11-3
j_call: TRBJ2-6
clone_size: -
d_call: TRBD1
cdr3_length: 16

cdr3_aa: CASSLSSWQGAGEQFF
cdr3_nt: TGTGCCAGCAGTTTATCGTCGTGGCAGGGGGCCGGAGAGCAGTTCTTC
v_call: TRBV27
j_call: TRBJ2-1
clone_size: -
d_call: TRBD1
cdr3_length: 16

cdr3_aa: CATSTTGLAKAKNIQYF
cdr3_nt: TGTGCCACCAGCACCACGGGACTTGCTAAAGCCAAAAACATTCAGTACTTC
v_call: TRBV15
j_call: TRBJ2-4
clone_size: -
d_call: -
cdr3_length: 17

cdr3_aa: CASFQEENYGYTF
cdr3_nt: TGTGCCTCCTTCCAGGAGGAGAACTATGGCTACACCTTC
v_call: TRBV28
j_call: TRBJ1-2
clone_size: -
d_call: -
cdr3_length: 13

cdr3_aa: CASSLGPAPGYTF
cdr3_nt: TGTGCCAGCAGCTTAGGGCCAGCGCCCGGCTACACCTTC
v_call: TRBV7-9
j_call: TRBJ1-2
clone_size: -
d_call: -
cdr3_length: 13

cdr3_aa: CASSLDLVLTYEQYF
cdr3_nt: TGTGCCAGCAGCTTAGACCTGGTTTTGACCTACGAGCAGTACTTC
v_call: TRBV11-2
j_call: TRBJ2-7
clone_size: -
d_call: -
cdr3_length: 15

cdr3_aa: CASSRGGVGHNEQFF
cdr3_nt: TGTGCCAGCAGCCGCGGAGGGGTGGGGCACAATGAGCAGTTCTTC
v_call: TRBV6-5
j_call: TRBJ2-1
clone_size: -
d_call: -
cdr3_length: 15

cdr3_aa: CASSQDWGYDNYEKLFF
cdr3_nt: TGTGCCAGCAGCCAAGATTGGGGGTACGACAACTATGAAAAACTGTTTTTT
v_call: TRBV4-2
j_call: TRBJ1-4
clone_size: -
d_call: -
cdr3_length: 17

cdr3_aa: CATSELDNQPQHF
cdr3_nt: TGTGCCACTAGCGAGTTGGATAATCAGCCCCAGCATTTT
v_call: TRBV10-3
j_call: TRBJ1-5
clone_size: -
d_call: -
cdr3_length: 13

cdr3_aa: CASSYGSGTGTYEQYF
cdr3_nt: TGTGCCAGCAGTTACGGCTCGGGGACAGGCACCTACGAGCAGTACTTC
v_call: TRBV6-5
j_call: TRBJ2-7
clone_size: -
d_call: TRBD1
cdr3_length: 16

cdr3_aa: CASSITGQAAYTF
cdr3_nt: TGTGCCAGCAGTATTACGGGACAGGCCGCCTACACCTTC
v_call: TRBV27
j_call: TRBJ1-2
clone_size: -
d_call: TRBD1
cdr3_length: 13

cdr3_aa: CASSSTGTEGNTIYF
cdr3_nt: TGTGCCAGCAGCTCCACCGGGACAGAGGGAAACACCATATATTTT
v_call: TRBV4-2
j_call: TRBJ1-3
clone_size: -
d_call: TRBD1
cdr3_length: 15

cdr3_aa: CASSDSSRGSWTDTQYF
cdr3_nt: TGTGCCAGCAGTGACTCCTCCCGCGGGAGTTGGACAGATACGCAGTATTTT
v_call: TRBV2
j_call: TRBJ2-3
clone_size: -
d_call: TRBD2
cdr3_length: 17

cdr3_aa: CASSPWDRGVGELFF
cdr3_nt: TGTGCCAGCAGCCCCTGGGACAGGGGAGTCGGGGAGCTGTTTTTT
v_call: TRBV7-2
j_call: TRBJ2-2
clone_size: -
d_call: TRBD1
cdr3_length: 15

cdr3_aa: CASSVQGADYGYTF
cdr3_nt: TGTGCCAGCAGCGTACAGGGGGCGGACTATGGCTACACCTTC
v_call: TRBV7-2
j_call: TRBJ1-2
clone_size: -
d_call: TRBD1
cdr3_length: 14

cdr3_aa: CASSQEPHGRTDETQYF
cdr3_nt: TGCGCCAGCAGCCAAGAACCCCACGGGAGGACGGATGAGACCCAGTACTTC
v_call: TRBV4-1
j_call: TRBJ2-5
clone_size: once
d_call: TRBD2
cdr3_length: 17

cdr3_aa: CASSSKAGGSYEQYF
cdr3_nt: TGTGCCAGCAGCTCCAAAGCAGGGGGCTCCTACGAGCAGTACTTC
v_call: TRBV7-9
j_call: TRBJ2-7
clone_size: -
d_call: TRBD1
cdr3_length: 15

cdr3_aa: CASSPPGGARSTDTQYF
cdr3_nt: TGTGCCAGCTCACCACCTGGAGGGGCCCGAAGCACAGATACGCAGTATTTT
v_call: TRBV18
j_call: TRBJ2-3
clone_size: -
d_call: -
cdr3_length: 17

cdr3_aa: CASSVGPGGETQYF
cdr3_nt: TGTGCCAGCAGCGTAGGGCCGGGCGGGGAGACCCAGTACTTC
v_call: TRBV9
j_call: TRBJ2-5
clone_size: once
d_call: -
cdr3_length: 14

cdr3_aa: CASSFLASGRRETQYF
cdr3_nt: TGTGCCAGCAGTTTTCTGGCTAGCGGGAGACGAGAGACCCAGTACTTC
v_call: TRBV28
j_call: TRBJ2-5
clone_size: once
d_call: TRBD2
cdr3_length: 16

cdr3_aa: CASSPGTGGTDTQYF
cdr3_nt: TGTGCCAGCAGCCCCGGGACAGGGGGCACAGATACGCAGTATTTT
v_call: TRBV27
j_call: TRBJ2-3
clone_size: -
d_call: TRBD1
cdr3_length: 15

cdr3_aa: CASSRSSGANVLTF
cdr3_nt: TGTGCCAGCAGCCGGAGCTCTGGGGCCAACGTCCTGACTTTC
v_call: TRBV6-5
j_call: TRBJ2-6
clone_size: -
d_call: -
cdr3_length: 14

cdr3_aa: CASSEGTGSQPQHF
cdr3_nt: TGTGCCAGCAGTGAAGGGACAGGGTCTCAGCCCCAGCATTTT
v_call: TRBV2
j_call: TRBJ1-5
clone_size: once
d_call: TRBD1
cdr3_length: 14

cdr3_aa: CASRRDRGRNYGYTF
cdr3_nt: TGTGCCAGCAGGCGGGACAGGGGGCGGAACTATGGCTACACCTTC
v_call: TRBV6-5
j_call: TRBJ1-2
clone_size: -
d_call: TRBD1
cdr3_length: 15

cdr3_aa: CASSLGQVGNTEAFF
cdr3_nt: TGTGCCAGCAGCCTAGGACAGGTTGGGAACACTGAAGCTTTCTTT
v_call: TRBV11-2
j_call: TRBJ1-1
clone_size: -
d_call: TRBD1
cdr3_length: 15

cdr3_aa: CASSGRGGGQPQHF
cdr3_nt: TGTGCCAGCAGTGGAAGGGGGGGCGGTCAGCCCCAGCATTTT
v_call: TRBV6-1
j_call: TRBJ1-5
clone_size: -
d_call: -
cdr3_length: 14

cdr3_aa: CASSAPGAGAAEQYF
cdr3_nt: TGTGCCAGCAGCGCCCCGGGCGCGGGAGCTGCCGAGCAGTACTTC
v_call: TRBV9
j_call: TRBJ2-7
clone_size: -
d_call: TRBD2
cdr3_length: 15

cdr3_aa: CASSGGGSVLADTQYF
cdr3_nt: TGTGCCAGCAGTGGAGGTGGTAGCGTTTTGGCAGATACGCAGTATTTT
v_call: TRBV28
j_call: TRBJ2-3
clone_size: -
d_call: -
cdr3_length: 16

cdr3_aa: CASSVGSAYNEQFF
cdr3_nt: TGTGCCAGCAGCGTAGGTTCAGCCTACAATGAGCAGTTCTTC
v_call: TRBV7-9
j_call: TRBJ2-1
clone_size: -
d_call: -
cdr3_length: 14

cdr3_aa: CASSQPQGVNQFF
cdr3_nt: TGTGCCAGCAGTCAGCCACAGGGGGTGAATCAGTTCTTC
v_call: TRBV7-6
j_call: TRBJ2-1
clone_size: -
d_call: TRBD1
cdr3_length: 13

cdr3_aa: CASSQDIPSYNEQFF
cdr3_nt: TGCGCCAGCAGCCAAGATATACCGTCCTACAATGAGCAGTTCTTC
v_call: TRBV4-1
j_call: TRBJ2-1
clone_size: -
d_call: -
cdr3_length: 15

cdr3_aa: CASSYSRYEQYF
cdr3_nt: TGCGCCAGCAGCTACAGCCGCTACGAGCAGTACTTC
v_call: TRBV5-1
j_call: TRBJ2-7
clone_size: -
d_call: -
cdr3_length: 12

cdr3_aa: CASSFGTGFYNEQFF
cdr3_nt: TGCGCCAGCAGCTTCGGAACAGGATTTTACAATGAGCAGTTCTTC
v_call: TRBV5-1
j_call: TRBJ2-1
clone_size: -
d_call: -
cdr3_length: 15

cdr3_aa: CASSLVPRGDYQETQYF
cdr3_nt: TGCGCCAGCAGCTTGGTCCCCCGCGGAGATTACCAAGAGACCCAGTACTTC
v_call: TRBV5-1
j_call: TRBJ2-5
clone_size: -
d_call: -
cdr3_length: 17